This is a list of T cell receptor beta chains from one sample in a study of T cell changes during pregnancy in multiple sclerosis. Repertoires were generated with immunoSEQ multiplex PCR, while TCRdb's copy carries only in-frame clones and drops some. The sample carries about 38,000 clones, around 92% recorded once. The sample in question was CD8+ T cells from peripheral blood mononuclear cells, obtained after pregnancy. All receptors come from a female donor with multiple sclerosis, enrolled in a pregnancy study. Each CDR3 is given with its conserved first and last residue. A D gene is named only where the DNA matches it firmly. Clone size, where shown, is once, few, many, or a class for clones that have expanded.

>TRBJ1-1|NA|TRBV10-2|NA
TGCGCCAGCAGTGATTGGGAGGGGCCCACTGAAGCTTTCTTT
CASSDWEGPTEAFF
>TRBJ1-5|NA|TRBV4-1|NA
TGCGCCAGCAGCCAAGATGGCAGGGTCCCTAGCAATCAGCCCCAGCATTTT
CASSQDGRVPSNQPQHF
>TRBJ1-4|NA|TRBV5-8|NA
TGTGCCACAAAGAGGAATGAAAAACTGTTTTTT
CATKRNEKLFF
>TRBJ2-2|NA|TRBV6-1|NA
TGTGCCAGCACCATCAGTCCGGGAAACCCCGGGGAGCTGTTTTTT
CASTISPGNPGELFF
>TRBJ2-7|TRBD2|TRBV28|NA
TGTGCCAGCAGCCCAGAGCGGGGTTTAACCTACGAGCAGTACTTC
CASSPERGLTYEQYF
>TRBJ1-2|TRBD1|TRBV2|NA
TGTGCCAGCAGTCAAAGACAGGGGGATGGCTACACCTTC
CASSQRQGDGYTF
>TRBJ1-2|NA|TRBV7-9|once
TGTGCCAGCAGCTTCCGGGATGTATTTAACTATGGCTACACCTTC
CASSFRDVFNYGYTF
>TRBJ2-7|TRBD1|TRBV9|NA
TGTGCCAGCAGCCCCCACATCAGGACAGGGGGCTACGAGCAGTACTTC
CASSPHIRTGGYEQYF
>TRBJ2-7|TRBD1|TRBV7-9|NA
TGTGCCAGCAGCTTTCAGGGGGCTTCCTACGAGCAGTACTTC
CASSFQGASYEQYF
>TRBJ1-4|TRBD1|TRBV28|NA
TGTGCCAGCAGTTTGACAGGGGAGGAAGAAAAACTGTTTTTT
CASSLTGEEEKLFF
>TRBJ1-2|NA|TRBV7-9|NA
TGTGCCAGCAGCTATGGGGGGTCGGACGGCTACACCTTC
CASSYGGSDGYTF
>TRBJ1-2|TRBD1|TRBV29-1|NA
TGCAGCGTTGACAGGGGGGCTTTAGGCTACACCTTC
CSVDRGALGYTF
>TRBJ2-2|TRBD1|TRBV30|NA
TGTGCCTGGAGTGTTCCGAGGGGGCTGAGCACCGGGGAGCTGTTTTTT
CAWSVPRGLSTGELFF
>TRBJ2-7|NA|TRBV4-2|NA
TGTGCCAGCAGAGAGGGTTACGAGCAGTACTTC
CASREGYEQYF
>TRBJ2-1|TRBD2|TRBV9|NA
TGTGCCAGCAGCGTCCCCTCGCGGGGGGGCCGGAATGAGCAGTTCTTC
CASSVPSRGGRNEQFF
>TRBJ2-7|NA|TRBV19|NA
TGTGCCAGTAGTGCAATACCGGGGGAGTCCTACGAGCAGTACTTC
CASSAIPGESYEQYF
>TRBJ2-7|NA|TRBV27|NA
TGTGCCAGCAGTTTTGGAGTAGCGGCTTACGAGCAGTACTTC
CASSFGVAAYEQYF
>TRBJ1-1|NA|TRBV9|NA
TGTGCCAGCAGCGTAGGTGATGGGCAAGCTTTCTTT
CASSVGDGQAFF
>TRBJ2-7|TRBD2|TRBV5-4|NA
TGTGCCAGCAGCTTGGCGCTAGCGGGAGGGCCCCCGGTCTTC
CASSLALAGGPPVF
>TRBJ1-3|NA|TRBV6-5|NA
TGTGCCAGCAGTTACGACGAGGGCCTCTCTGGAAACACCATATATTTT
CASSYDEGLSGNTIYF
>TRBJ1-2|NA|TRBV5-4|NA
TGTGCCAGCAGCTTTGGGCAGTCTAACTATGGCTACACCTTC
CASSFGQSNYGYTF
>TRBJ2-7|TRBD1|TRBV5-6|NA
TGTGCCAGCAGCCCGGACAGGGCTTCCTACGAGCAGTACTTC
CASSPDRASYEQYF
>TRBJ1-1|NA|TRBV7-9|few
TGTGCCAGCAGCTTCGGTAGCACTGAAGCTTTCTTT
CASSFGSTEAFF
>TRBJ1-5|NA|TRBV11-2|NA
TGTGCCAGCAGCTTAACAACGGGTAGCAATCAGCCCCAGCATTTT
CASSLTTGSNQPQHF
>TRBJ1-1|TRBD1|TRBV27|NA
TGTGCCAGCATCCCGGGACAGGCCCCTACCACTGAAGCTTTCTTT
CASIPGQAPTTEAFF
>TRBJ1-1|NA|TRBV2|NA
TGTGCCAGCAGTCTGGCGGGGCCTGAAGCTTTCTTT
CASSLAGPEAFF
>TRBJ2-7|TRBD1|TRBV28|NA
TGTGCCAGCAGCGCCGTAGGGGACAGGGGTAATTACTTC
CASSAVGDRGNYF
>TRBJ2-7|TRBD2|TRBV6-1|NA
TGTGCCAGCACGACTAGCGGGGTCCACGAGCAGTACTTC
CASTTSGVHEQYF
>TRBJ1-1|NA|TRBV11-3|few
TGTGCCAGCAGCTTAGGAGTTAACACTGAAGCTTTCTTT
CASSLGVNTEAFF
>TRBJ2-3|NA|TRBV7-3|NA
TGTGCCAGCAGCTTAACAGCGGCGGATACGCAGTATTTT
CASSLTAADTQYF
>TRBJ2-7|NA|TRBV30|NA
TGTGCCGGGAGCAGCGCGGCCTACGAGCAGTACTTC
CAGSSAAYEQYF
>TRBJ1-2|TRBD1|TRBV9|NA
TGTGCCAGCAGCGCGGGACAGGGACCCAACTATGGCTACACCTTC
CASSAGQGPNYGYTF
>TRBJ1-1|TRBD1|TRBV30|NA
TGTGCCTGGGAATGGACAGGGGGCTTCGCTGAAGCTTTCTTT
CAWEWTGGFAEAFF
>TRBJ1-2|NA|TRBV28|NA
TGTGCCAGCAGTTTAACGGGGAGGGGCTGGTTTAACTATGGCTACACCTTC
CASSLTGRGWFNYGYTF
>TRBJ1-1|TRBD1|TRBV5-1|NA
TGCGCCAGCAGCTTGTGGGGTATGGTGGGGACAGACACTGAAGCTTTCTTT
CASSLWGMVGTDTEAFF
>TRBJ2-1|TRBD1|TRBV27|NA
TGTGCCAGCAGTGCCGGGACAGGTAGGGGCAATGAGCAGTTCTTC
CASSAGTGRGNEQFF
>TRBJ2-1|TRBD2|TRBV27|NA
TGTGCCAGCAGTATAGCGGGGGGGCTGATCAATGAGCAGTTCTTC
CASSIAGGLINEQFF
>TRBJ1-1|NA|TRBV13|NA
TGTGCCAGCAGCCCCGGGAGGAAAGCCATTGAAGCTTTCTTT
CASSPGRKAIEAFF
>TRBJ2-2|NA|TRBV19|once
TGTGCCAGTAGCCCCGGGACGAACACCGGGGAGCTGTTTTTT
CASSPGTNTGELFF
>TRBJ2-3|NA|TRBV6-6|NA
TGTGCCAGCAGCTCAGCCGGGGCAGATACGCAGTATTTT
CASSSAGADTQYF
>TRBJ2-2|TRBD1|TRBV6-5|few
TGTGCCAGCAGTTACCGACGGGACAGGAACACCGGGGAGCTGTTTTTT
CASSYRRDRNTGELFF
>TRBJ1-3|NA|TRBV27|NA
TGTGCCAGCAGTCCCCGGACGGGAGGGCCTGGAAACACCATATATTTT
CASSPRTGGPGNTIYF
>TRBJ2-3|TRBD2|TRBV19|once
TGTGCCAGTAGTCCTAGCGGGGGGGATACGCAGTATTTT
CASSPSGGDTQYF
>TRBJ2-1|NA|TRBV27|NA
TGTGCCAGCAGTTTATCCCCTAGCTCCTACAATGAGCAGTTCTTC
CASSLSPSSYNEQFF
>TRBJ2-7|NA|TRBV6-5|NA
TGTGCCAGCAGTTACTCATCTCCCCAGGTCACCGAGCAGTACTTC
CASSYSSPQVTEQYF
>TRBJ1-1|NA|TRBV9|NA
TGTGCCAGCAGCATTCGGGATTACGCTGAAGCTTTCTTT
CASSIRDYAEAFF
>TRBJ2-1|NA|TRBV11-2|NA
TGTGCCAGCAGCTTAGCCTACAGGGGAGGCGATGAGCAGTTCTTC
CASSLAYRGGDEQFF
>TRBJ2-1|TRBD2|TRBV29-1|NA
TGCAGCGTTGAATGGCCAAGTCGGACTAGCGGATCCTACAATGAGCAGTTCTTC
CSVEWPSRTSGSYNEQFF